This T cell receptor beta chain is from a study of T cell responses to AZD1222 COVID-19 vaccine. Germline V CDR1 and CDR2: KGHDR, SFDVKD. V gave up 4 bases and J gave up 2 bases; unmatched junction bases: 4. The CDR3 is 15 residues long. This table comes from immunoSEQ multiplex PCR, and its TCRdb copy is limited to in-frame clones, with some not included. The sample has some 170,000 clones, 85% to 90% seen once. The chain carries TRBV24-1 and TRBJ2-3; TRBD1 matches at 8 bases. This clonotype was obtained from an adult who received the MenACWY meningococcal vaccine as a control. This sample comprised peripheral blood, obtained 28 days after the second dose of the MenACWY control vaccine. The CDR3 sequence: CATSEDRDNTDTQYF. As DNA, the CDR3 is TGTGCCACCAGTGAGGACAGGGACAACACAGATACGCAGTATTTT.